A single sample gave rise to the 20 T cell receptor beta chains below, sequenced in a study of shared clonotypes between healthy human individuals. CD8 cells regarded as naive lacked CD45RO, were positively chosen for CCR7, and omitted terminally differentiated effector memory CD45RA+ cells. Profiling relied on immunoSEQ multiplex PCR, and the TCRdb table lists in-frame clones only, not all of them. Of 800,000 to 950,000 clones detected, approximately 96% appear once; the ten largest clones hold about 0.25%. Sequenced: naive CD8+ T cells sorted from blood. These TCRs come from a man younger than 45 in good health.

The V gene is TRBV7-9, the J gene TRBJ2-7; D remains unclear. The V and J ends lost 4 bases and 3 bases respectively, with 16 bases between them. In germline, CDR1 is SEHNR, CDR2 FQNEAQ (reference sequence). The CDR3 loop spans 15 amino acids. CDR3 loop: CASSSQSTLNYEQYF. The CDR3 DNA is TGTGCCAGCAGCTCGCAATCGACGCTAAACTACGAGCAGTACTTC.

J is TRBJ2-7 and V is TRBV7-8; no definite D call. In germline, CDR1 is SGHVS, CDR2 FQNEAQ. V was pared by 5 bases and J by 3 bases, with 8 bases between. There are 12 residues in the CDR3. CDR3 amino acids: CASSVEGYEQYF. CDR3 nucleotide sequence: TGTGCCAGCAGCGTGGAAGGCTACGAGCAGTACTTC. Variable domain in full (rest from reference TRBV7-8 and TRBJ2-7): GAGVSQSPRYKVAKRGQDVALRCDPISGHVSLFWYQQALGQGPEFLTYFQNEAQLDKSGLPSDRFFAERPEGSVSTLKIQRTQQEDSAVYLCASSVEGYEQYFGPGTRLTVT.

The chain carries TRBV6-4 and TRBJ2-5; D not certain. This CDR3 region has 9 residues. Per the germline V gene, CDR1 is MRHNA and CDR2 is SNTAGT. V was pared by 7 bases and J by 5 bases, with 2 bases between. The CDR3 region has the DNA TGTGCCAGCAAGGAGACCCAGTACTTC. Its translation is CASKETQYF.

This chain links TRBV27 with TRBJ2-7; a weak D match, TRBD2 (6 bases). CDR3 length equals 17 residues. Germline CDR1 is MNHEY and CDR2 is SMNVEV (reference sequence). With 4 bases removed from V and 0 bases from J, the gap between germline ends came to 19 bases. The CDR3 spells CASSSIISGGLSYEQYF. In nucleotides, the CDR3 is TGTGCCAGCAGTTCCATCATCTCCGGGGGACTCTCCTACGAGCAGTACTTC.

This chain uses TRBV14 with TRBJ2-5; D call uncertain. V was trimmed by 1 base and J by 4 bases, leaving 13 bases between them. This CDR3 has 15 residues. CDR1 is SGHDN and CDR2 is FVKESK in the germline V gene. This CDR3 is CASSQGGSWGETQYF. CDR3 DNA: TGTGCCAGCAGCCAAGGAGGTAGCTGGGGAGAGACCCAGTACTTC. Full variable domain (missing parts from reference TRBV14 and TRBJ2-5): EAGVTQFPSHSVIEKGQTVTLRCDPISGHDNLYWYRRVMGKEIKFLLHFVKESKQDESGMPNNRFLAERTGGTYSTLKVQPAELEDSGVYFCASSQGGSWGETQYFGPGTRLLVL.

This chain uses TRBV7-2 with TRBJ2-7; D might be TRBD1 or TRBD2, each matching 5 bases. This CDR3 is built from 14 residues. Trimming removed 5 bases at V and 1 base at J, with 12 bases between. The germline gives CDR1 SGHTA, CDR2 FQGNSA. The CDR3 coding sequence is TGTGCCAGCAGCCCGTGGGACGGTTCCTACGAGCAGTACTTC. Translated: CASSPWDGSYEQYF.

The chain has TRBV5-1 and TRBJ2-3; D not resolved. From germline, CDR1 is SGHRS and CDR2 YFSETQ. There are 16 residues in the CDR3. V gave up 4 bases and J gave up 0 bases, with 15 bases separating them. The CDR3 protein is CASSVRLWGSTDTQYF. CDR3 DNA: TGCGCCAGCAGCGTACGACTGTGGGGTAGCACAGATACGCAGTATTTT. Combining the CDR3 with reference TRBV5-1 and TRBJ2-3 gives the whole variable domain KAGVTQTPRYLIKTRGQQVTLSCSPISGHRSVSWYQQTPGQGLQFLFEYFSETQRNKGNFPGRFSGRQFSNSRSEMNVSTLELGDSALYLCASSVRLWGSTDTQYFGPGTRLTVL.

This rearrangement joins TRBV5-5 to TRBJ1-2; D remains unclear. Between the trimmed V and J ends, which lost 3 bases and 5 bases, there was a span of 17 bases. The germline gives CDR1 SGHKS, CDR2 YYEKEE (reference sequence). This CDR3 is 15 amino acids long. The CDR3, as DNA: TGTGCCAGCAGCTATAGGGCGGGTTTGGGGTATGGCTACACCTTC. This gives the protein CASSYRAGLGYGYTF.

The chain links TRBV7-6 to TRBJ2-1, with D tentatively TRBD1 or TRBD2 (6 bases each). From germline, CDR1 is SGHVS and CDR2 FNYEAQ. CDR3 length: 16 residues. V was clipped by 5 bases and J by 10 bases, with 24 bases between them. The CDR3 nucleotides are TGTGCCAGCAGCCCCCTCGGCGGGACATTAAATTGGGAGCAGTTCTTC. Translated, it gives CASSPLGGTLNWEQFF. Drawing the rest from reference TRBV7-6 and TRBJ2-1, the complete variable domain is GAGVSQSPRYKVTKRGQDVALRCDPISGHVSLYWYRQALGQGPEFLTYFNYEAQQDKSGLPNDRFSAERPEGSISTLTIQRTEQRDSAMYRCASSPLGGTLNWEQFFGPGTRLTVL.

The chain couples TRBV7-2 to TRBJ1-5, with D maybe TRBD1 (5 bases). Germline-derived CDR1 and CDR2 are SGHTA and FQGNSA. The CDR3 totals 17 residues. The V and J ends lost 0 bases and 2 bases respectively, with 14 bases between them. CDR3 protein: CASSLAPGVVGNQPQHF. As DNA, the CDR3 is TGTGCCAGCAGCTTAGCTCCGGGGGTGGTCGGCAATCAGCCCCAGCATTTT.

The chain is built from TRBV5-6 and TRBJ1-2; D not certain. Germline CDR1 is SGHDT and CDR2 is YYEEEE. The CDR3 sequence is 13 residues long. Trimming cost V 2 bases and J 0 bases, with 5 bases left between them. CDR3: CASSFEANYGYTF. The CDR3 DNA sequence: TGTGCCAGCAGCTTTGAAGCTAACTATGGCTACACCTTC.

The chain combines TRBV4-3 with TRBJ1-1; D unresolved. The V end lost 1 base, the J end lost 6 bases, and 15 bases lay between the germline ends. Germline V gene sequence: CDR1 LGHNA, CDR2 YSLEER. The CDR3 runs to 15 residues. The CDR3 is CASSQGWGRTSEAFF. The CDR3 nucleotides read TGCGCCAGCAGCCAAGGTTGGGGAAGAACTTCTGAAGCTTTCTTT.

This chain connects TRBV4-1 to TRBJ2-3, with D perhaps TRBD1 (6 bases). This CDR3 spans 13 amino acids. Germline CDR1 MGHRA, CDR2 YSYEKL. Trimming took off 8 bases at V and 0 bases at J, with 9 bases between the two ends. Here the CDR3 reads CASSDSSTDTQYF. As DNA, the CDR3 is TGCGCCAGCTCGGACAGCAGCACAGATACGCAGTATTTT.

The J gene is TRBJ2-7, the V gene TRBV4-1, with 9 nucleotides matching TRBD1. The CDR3 runs to 15 residues. Germline CDR1 reads MGHRA; CDR2 reads YSYEKL. With V trimmed by 3 bases and J by 6 bases, 9 bases remained unmatched. This CDR3 reads CASSQVGTGFPEQYF. The CDR3 nucleotides are TGCGCCAGCAGCCAGGTCGGGACAGGGTTTCCCGAGCAGTACTTC.

To note about this clone: One end of the junction fails to match germline, which may point to a read error. The chain joins TRBV4-3 to TRBJ2-3, with 9 bases fitting TRBD1. Germline V gene sequence: CDR1 LGHNA, CDR2 YSLEER. This CDR3 is built from 11 residues. CDR3 nucleotide sequence: TGCGCCAGCAGTGTAAACTACAGGGGGCGGTTT. It yields the protein CASSVNYRGRF.

This chain links TRBV27 with TRBJ1-5; TRBD1 aligns across 8 bases. The CDR3 has 18 residues. The V gene's germline CDR1 is MNHEY and CDR2 SMNVEV (reference sequence). The ends lost 3 bases at V and 1 base at J; junction bases unmatched: 11. The CDR3 bases are TGTGCCAGCAGTTTCGGCCCAGGGGGCGCCGACAGCAATCAGCCCCAGCATTTT. Its protein is CASSFGPGGADSNQPQHF.

V gene TRBV7-9 combines with J gene TRBJ2-2; the match to TRBD2 covers 8 bases. Germline CDR1 reads SEHNR; CDR2 reads FQNEAQ (reference sequence). The CDR3 contains 16 residues. With 5 bases clipped from V and 6 bases from J, the junction kept 11 bases outside the gene matches. CDR3 DNA sequence: TGTGCCAGCAGCGGGGCGGCTAGCGGGCTCCCCGGGGAGCTGTTTTTT. Translating it yields CASSGAASGLPGELFF.

This chain uses TRBV5-1 with TRBJ2-7, with 7 bases aligning to TRBD1. CDR3 size: 12 residues. The germline V gene encodes CDR1 SGHRS and CDR2 YFSETQ. With 2 bases clipped from V and 7 bases from J, the junction kept 3 bases outside the gene matches. The CDR3: CASSFDRVEQYF. The CDR3 region has the DNA TGCGCCAGCAGCTTCGACAGGGTTGAGCAGTACTTC.

J is TRBJ2-2 and V is TRBV2; 9 bases are a match to TRBD2. The CDR3 has 22 residues. With 2 bases clipped from V and 1 base from J, the junction kept 20 bases outside the gene matches. CDR1 SNHLY and CDR2 FYNNEI come from the germline V gene. This CDR3 reads CASSEFRRLAGIRVLNTGELFF. DNA of the CDR3: TGTGCCAGCAGTGAATTTAGGCGTCTAGCGGGAATCCGTGTATTGAACACCGGGGAGCTGTTTTTT.

The rearrangement joins TRBV27 to TRBJ2-7; TRBD2 aligns across 7 bases. The CDR3 is 15 amino acids. CDR1 is MNHEY and CDR2 is SMNVEV in the germline V gene (reference sequence). Losses at the gene ends were 2 bases for V and 3 bases for J; bases not matched to a gene: 7. CDR3 in amino acids: CASSLGDYRLYEQYF. The CDR3, as DNA: TGTGCCAGCAGTTTAGGGGACTACCGGCTCTACGAGCAGTACTTC.